One sample yielded the 31 T cell receptor beta chains listed below, sequenced in a study of blood T cell repertoires in COVID-19 (dated by TCRdb to between 2020 and 2021). The library relied on the immunoSEQ multiplex PCR assay. What TCRdb holds here is the immuneACCESS table cut down to in-frame rearrangements. Part of the clones is not present; checked against another copy, under half of the missing clones reflect an unresolved V gene, and the others are unexplained. The sample table lists about 90,000 clones, approximately 80% of them with a count of one. In total, the top ten clones hold 6.5% to 9% of the sample. The source material was peripheral blood. The receptors shown here come from a man between 65 and 79 years old with acute or convalescent COVID-19.

The chain links TRBV21-1 to TRBJ2-7; the table's D call, TRBD1, was not checked against the DNA. TRBV21-1 is termed a pseudogene. The CDR3 has 15 residues. DNA of the CDR3: TGTGCCAGCAGCAAGGGCTTCGGACAGCCCTACGAGCAGTACGTC. Protein product: CASSKGFGQPYEQYV.

The chain carries TRBV5-1 and TRBJ2-1; TRBD1 aligns across 7 bases. CDR1 is SGHRS and CDR2 is YFSETQ in the germline V gene. This CDR3 is built from 13 residues. Trimming at V came to 4 bases and at J to 8 bases, leaving 6 bases not matched to a gene. CDR3 residues: CASSGQTGDEQFF. CDR3 nucleotide sequence: TGCGCCAGCAGCGGGCAAACAGGGGATGAGCAGTTCTTC. The full variable domain, completed using reference TRBV5-1 and TRBJ2-1, is KAGVTQTPRYLIKTRGQQVTLSCSPISGHRSVSWYQQTPGQGLQFLFEYFSETQRNKGNFPGRFSGRQFSNSRSEMNVSTLELGDSALYLCASSGQTGDEQFFGPGTRLTVL.

Only a few counts were recorded for this clone. The chain links TRBV27 to TRBJ1-1, with D unresolved. Deletions cut 2 bases from V and 5 bases from J, with 12 bases between. The CDR3 contains 14 residues. Germline V gene data show CDR1 as MNHEY and CDR2 as SMNVEV (reference sequence). CDR3 sequence: CASSLAALRTEAFF. CDR3 coding DNA: TGTGCCAGCAGTTTAGCAGCTCTGAGGACTGAAGCTTTCTTT.

This chain uses TRBV7-8 with TRBJ2-1, with D maybe TRBD1 (6 bases). V was pared by 2 bases and J by 0 bases, with 8 bases between. CDR1 is SGHVS and CDR2 is FQNEAQ in the germline V gene. CDR3 length: 15 residues. The CDR3, as DNA: TGTGCCAGCAGCTTACAGGGGTCCTCCTACAATGAGCAGTTCTTC. Residues: CASSLQGSSYNEQFF.

The J gene is TRBJ1-5, the V gene TRBV25-1, with 8 bases that match TRBD1. Trimming at V came to 5 bases and at J to 6 bases, leaving 9 bases not matched to a gene. CDR1 is MGHDK and CDR2 is SYGVNS in the germline V gene. The CDR3 is 15 amino acids. The CDR3 is CASSWLRRGPQPQHF. The CDR3, as DNA: TGTGCCAGCAGTTGGTTACGCAGGGGGCCTCAGCCCCAGCATTTT.

The chain combines TRBV2 with TRBJ2-7; D might be TRBD1 (6 bases). Germline CDR1 is SNHLY and CDR2 is FYNNEI. The CDR3 extends over 12 amino acids. Trimming left V 8 bases short and J 5 bases short, with 13 bases between. The CDR3 DNA sequence: TGTGCCAGCTGGTGGGGGCGGGACGAGCAGTACTTC. This encodes CASWWGRDEQYF.

This chain joins TRBV5-1 and TRBJ1-3; D is ambiguous. The V and J ends lost 1 base and 0 bases respectively, with 14 bases between them. Germline values: CDR1 SGHRS, CDR2 YFSETQ. The CDR3 length is 17 residues. Here the CDR3 reads CASSLFGRHSSGNTIYF. CDR3 DNA: TGCGCCAGCAGCTTGTTTGGCAGACATTCCTCTGGAAACACCATATATTTT.

The chain recombines TRBV24-1 with TRBJ2-2; 7 positions match TRBD1. CDR3 length: 16 residues. The germline CDR1 and CDR2 sequences are KGHDR and SFDVKD. Trimming removed 4 bases from V and 2 bases from J; junction bases left unmatched: 6. CDR3 in DNA: TGTGCCACCAGTGACCCCGGACAGGACAACACCGGGGAGCTGTTTTTT. It yields the protein CATSDPGQDNTGELFF.

CDR3 coding DNA: TGTGCCAGCAGCCAAAAGACAGCGCCCAGTGAAGCTTTCTTT. Its protein is CASSQKTAPSEAFF. The chain couples TRBV3-1 (or the pseudogene TRBV3-2) to TRBJ1-1; TRBD1 is a possible D gene (5 bases). V lost 2 bases, J lost 7 bases, and 14 bases lay in between. This CDR3 region has 14 residues. CDR1 and CDR2 (germline): LGHDT, YNNKEL (reference sequence).

The chain uses TRBV10-1 and TRBJ2-3, with 10 positions matching TRBD2. The V and J ends lost 3 bases and 2 bases, in that order; junction bases with no gene match: 5. Germline CDR1 is WNHNN and CDR2 is SYGVQD (reference sequence). The CDR3 loop spans 16 amino acids. Here the CDR3 DNA reads TGCGCCAGCAGTGACCGAGCGGGGGGGTTCACAGATACGCAGTATTTT. Translation gives CASSDRAGGFTDTQYF.

In its sample, this clone was seen a few times. The sample holds other DNA sequences that translate to the same CDR3. The rearrangement links TRBV7-9 to TRBJ2-1, with D perhaps TRBD1 (5 bases). Deletions cut 3 bases from V and 3 bases from J, with 9 bases between. Germline CDR1 is SEHNR and CDR2 is FQNEAQ (reference sequence). The CDR3 loop spans 14 amino acids. In nucleotides, the CDR3 is TGTGCCAGCAGCTTGGAAACAGGCTACAATGAGCAGTTCTTC. Its protein product is CASSLETGYNEQFF.

The CDR3 DNA reads TGTGCCAGCAGCGCTCACAGGAGCACTGAAGCTTTCTTT. Its protein is CASSAHRSTEAFF. The chain carries TRBV7-3 and TRBJ1-1; D possibly corresponds to TRBD1 (5 bases). This CDR3 is 13 amino acids long. Germline assignment: CDR1 SGHTA and CDR2 FQGTGA. V was pared by 5 bases and J by 4 bases, with 11 bases between.

This chain joins TRBV2 and TRBJ1-2, with D perhaps TRBD1 (5 bases). This CDR3 region has 16 residues. Germline values: CDR1 SNHLY, CDR2 FYNNEI. The germline V and J ends were trimmed by 7 bases and 0 bases, with 18 bases remaining between them. As DNA, the CDR3 is TGTGCCAGCAAGTTGGAGGGGTCCAATTCTAACTATGGCTACACCTTC. This translates into CASKLEGSNSNYGYTF.

This clone was seen just once. The CDR3 loop reads CASSLTGNEQFF. DNA of the CDR3: TGTGCCAGCAGCTTAACCGGGAATGAGCAGTTCTTC. This chain connects TRBV11-3 to TRBJ2-1; no reliable D call. Between the trimmed V and J ends, which lost 2 bases and 7 bases, there was a span of 6 bases. This CDR3 is built from 12 residues. Per the germline V gene, CDR1 is SGHNT and CDR2 is YENEEA. Full variable domain (rest looked up from reference TRBV11-3 and TRBJ2-1): EAGVVQSPRYKIIEKKQPVAFWCNPISGHNTLYWYLQNLGQGPELLIRYENEEAVDDSQLPKDRFSAERLKGVDSTLKIQPAELGDSAVYLCASSLTGNEQFFGPGTRLTVL.

V and J are TRBV9 and TRBJ2-7, with 8 bases identical to TRBD1. Per the germline V gene, CDR1 is SGDLS and CDR2 is YYNGEE. The trim removed 2 bases at V and 7 bases at J, leaving 11 bases unmatched. This CDR3 spans 15 amino acids. CDR3 residues: CASSVGTGPTREQYF. DNA of the CDR3: TGTGCCAGCAGCGTGGGGACAGGTCCTACGCGGGAGCAGTACTTC.

The J gene is TRBJ2-6, the V gene TRBV6-4; 8 bases map to TRBD1. The J segment lost 0 bases and the V segment lost 4 bases, leaving 8 bases of the junction unmatched. From germline, CDR1 is MRHNA and CDR2 SNTAGT. This CDR3 comprises 18 residues. The CDR3 nucleotides are TGTGCCAGCAGTGGGGACAGGCCGAGAGTCTCTGGGGCCAACGTCCTGACTTTC. Its protein product is CASSGDRPRVSGANVLTF.

This chain joins TRBV19 and TRBJ1-5; 10 bases map to TRBD1. V lost 4 bases, J lost 7 bases, and 10 bases stayed unmatched. The CDR3 is 16 residues long. CDR1 is LNHDA, CDR2 SQIVND, per germline (reference sequence). The CDR3 spells CASSTLGQGSQQPQHF. DNA of the CDR3: TGTGCCAGTAGTACCTTGGGACAGGGGAGCCAACAGCCCCAGCATTTT.

This chain uses TRBV19 with TRBJ2-5, with 10 bases aligning to TRBD2. The CDR3 sequence is 15 residues long. The germline CDR1 and CDR2 sequences are LNHDA and SQIVND (reference sequence). J gave up 4 bases and V 5 bases, and 7 bases lay outside the gene matches. CDR3 sequence (DNA): TGTGCCAGTAGTTCACAGCGGGGGGGTCGAGAGACCCAGTACTTC. It specifies CASSSQRGGRETQYF.

The CDR3, as DNA: TGCAGTGCTAGTAATCGGAACACTGAAGCTTTCTTT. Amino acids: CSASNRNTEAFF. The V and J genes are TRBV20-1 and TRBJ1-1, with D unclear. Deletions cut 3 bases from V and 1 base from J, with 6 bases between. CDR3 length equals 12 residues. Germline V gives CDR1 DFQATT, CDR2 SNEGSKA (reference sequence).

The rearrangement links TRBV10-2 to TRBJ1-2; 10 positions match TRBD1. Germline CDR1 is WSHSY and CDR2 is SAAADI. CDR3 size: 14 residues. Losses at the gene ends were 4 bases for V and 6 bases for J; bases not matched to a gene: 5. CDR3 loop: CASSARTGGDGYTF. The CDR3 DNA reads as TGCGCCAGCAGTGCGAGGACAGGGGGGGATGGCTACACCTTC.

V gene TRBV6-1 combines with J gene TRBJ1-5, with TRBD1 identical over 8 bases. CDR3 length: 17 amino acids. V dropped 2 bases and J dropped 4; count of bases not matched to a gene: 10. Germline CDR1 reads MNHNS; CDR2 reads SASEGT. CDR3 DNA: TGTGCCAGCAGTGAATACCCCAGGACAGGGAGGAATCAGCCCCAGCATTTT. Its protein is CASSEYPRTGRNQPQHF.

The rearrangement joins TRBV10-2 to TRBJ1-2; D might be TRBD1 (6 bases). Germline-derived CDR1 and CDR2 are WSHSY and SAAADI. This CDR3 region has 13 residues. Trimming removed 6 bases from V and 7 bases from J, with 15 bases in between. CDR3 in amino acids: CASSADRSRGYTF. CDR3 DNA: TGCGCCAGCAGCGCCGACAGGTCGCGTGGCTACACCTTC.

The CDR3, as DNA: TGTGCCACCAGTAATGCAGGGGGCGACTATGGCTACACCTTC. Translated, it gives CATSNAGGDYGYTF. The rearrangement links TRBV24-1 to TRBJ1-2; 8 bases map to TRBD1. Germline CDR1 and CDR2: KGHDR and SFDVKD. The V gene end was trimmed by 6 bases and the J gene end by 3 bases; junction bases not matched to a gene: 5. The CDR3 spans 14 residues.

The chain joins TRBV29-1 to TRBJ2-2, with unresolved D. Trimming stripped 6 bases from V and 3 bases from J, with 8 bases between. Germline loops: CDR1 SQVTM, CDR2 ANQGSEA. The CDR3 is 12 amino acids. DNA of the CDR3: TGCAGCGTCATACAATACACCGGGGAGCTGTTTTTT. Its translation: CSVIQYTGELFF.

The chain uses TRBV30 and TRBJ1-5; 8 bases agree with TRBD1. The CDR3 contains 13 residues. Trimming took 4 bases from V and 4 from J; bases not matched to a gene: 3. Germline CDR1 and CDR2: GTSNPN and SVGIG (reference sequence). CDR3 DNA: TGTGCCTGGAACCGGGACAGGAATCAGCCCCAGCATTTT. Encoded protein: CAWNRDRNQPQHF.

The rearrangement uses TRBV6-4 and TRBJ2-1; 7 nucleotides agree with TRBD2. This CDR3 region has 17 residues. Germline V gene data show CDR1 as MRHNA and CDR2 as SNTAGT. Germline trimming cut 0 bases from V and 4 bases from J; bases unmatched to any gene: 9. CDR3 DNA: TGTGCCAGCAGTGACTCGGGCGGGAGTAGAGGGTACAATGAGCAGTTCTTC. The encoded protein is CASSDSGGSRGYNEQFF.

The chain combines TRBV6-4 with TRBJ2-7, with D perhaps matching TRBD2 (6 bases). Trimming left V 2 bases short and J 2 bases short, with 7 bases between. The CDR3 consists of 13 residues. Germline V gene data show CDR1 as MRHNA and CDR2 as SNTAGT. The CDR3 here is CASSDGRPYEQYV. CDR3 DNA sequence: TGTGCCAGCAGTGACGGGAGGCCCTACGAGCAGTACGTC.

Only one count was recorded for this clone. The chain employs TRBV7-2 and TRBJ2-4; possible D gene TRBD2, 6 bases. CDR3 length: 14 residues. V dropped 8 bases and J dropped 9 bases, with 20 bases sitting between them. Germline lookup yields CDR1 SGHTA and CDR2 FQGNSA. CDR3 DNA: TGTGCCAGCTCGTTCGGGACTCCGGGGCCCATTCAGTACTTC. It specifies CASSFGTPGPIQYF.

In this sample, this clone turned up many times. The rearrangement links TRBV6-5 to TRBJ2-2, with TRBD2 as a possible D gene (6 bases). The CDR3 extends over 13 amino acids. V was cut by 8 bases and J by 6 bases, with 13 bases left in between. CDR1 and CDR2 from the germline V gene are MNHEY and SVGAGI. The CDR3 reads CASLRGGPGELFF. In DNA, the CDR3 is TGTGCCAGCCTAAGGGGAGGTCCCGGGGAGCTGTTTTTT.

The gene calls are TRBV30 and TRBJ2-1; tentatively, D is TRBD2 (6 bases). Germline V gene data show CDR1 as GTSNPN and CDR2 as SVGIG (reference sequence). The ends were cut back, 0 bases at V and 10 bases at J, with 13 bases in the middle. This CDR3 is built from 13 residues. The CDR3 DNA reads TGTGCCTGGAGTGTCCGTCCGGGAGACGAGCAGTTCTTC. Residues: CAWSVRPGDEQFF.

The V call is TRBV7-3, the J call TRBJ1-1; no firm D call. From germline, CDR1 is SGHTA and CDR2 FQGTGA. The V and J ends lost 5 bases and 0 bases respectively, with 10 bases between them. The CDR3 length is 14 residues. The CDR3 DNA reads TGTGCCAGCAGCCCAACAGACATGAACACTGAAGCTTTCTTT. Amino acids: CASSPTDMNTEAFF.